This T cell receptor beta chain was retrieved from a study of response to subunit inactivated influenza vaccine. TCRdb re-analysed the RT-PCR reads in MiXCR, keeping a single row per CDR3 protein. The table has 610,000 or so distinct CDR3 sequences, 13% to 15% seen once. Study outcomes and limitations: It was the authors' suggestion that each seasonal influenza vaccination recruits few new T cells.

CDR3 length: 16 amino acids. This clonotype appeared a few times. Its antigen is not identified. This sequence joins TRBV21-1 and TRBJ2-4; the table's D gene call, TRBD2, was not cross checked with the DNA. TRBV21-1 is designated a pseudogene. The TCR originated in a man aged 50-60 years who received an inactivated influenza vaccine. The specimen comprised PBMCs from blood, sampled about 11 days after vaccination. In DNA, the CDR3 is TGTGCCAGCAGAACACTTGGGACTCGGAGTATGGACATTCAGTACTTC. This encodes CASRTLGTRSMDIQYF.